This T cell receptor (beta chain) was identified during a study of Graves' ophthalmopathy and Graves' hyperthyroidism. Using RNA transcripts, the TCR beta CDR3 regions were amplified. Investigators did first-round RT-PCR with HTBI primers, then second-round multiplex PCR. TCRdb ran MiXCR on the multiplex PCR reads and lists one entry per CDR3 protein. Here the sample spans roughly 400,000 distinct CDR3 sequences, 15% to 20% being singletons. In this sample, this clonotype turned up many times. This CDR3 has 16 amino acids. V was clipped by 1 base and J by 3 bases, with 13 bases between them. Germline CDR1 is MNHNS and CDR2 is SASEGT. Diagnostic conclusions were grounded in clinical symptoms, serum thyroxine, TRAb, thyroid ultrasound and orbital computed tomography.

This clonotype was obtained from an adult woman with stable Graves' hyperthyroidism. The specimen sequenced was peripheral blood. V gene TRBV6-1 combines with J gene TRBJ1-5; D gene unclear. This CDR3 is CASSEGIPGYNQPQHF. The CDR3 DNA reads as TGTGCCAGCAGTGAAGGAATCCCGGGGTACAATCAGCCCCAGCATTTT.